This entry describes one TCR beta chain. This clone's antigen is unknown. Qualities for individual bases were not recorded, and no much larger clone is one base off. Patients with a history of autoimmune disease or receiving systemic immunosuppression were excluded from the trial. In every dose cohort, peripheral blood was drawn for TCR sequencing at baseline, cycle 4 day 1, and cycle 7 day 1. Samples were obtained from an open-label, multicenter, first-in-human phase I dose-escalation trial of ivuxolimab. The trial enrolled adults with locally advanced or metastatic head and neck squamous cell, hepatocellular, melanoma or renal cell carcinoma. Before TCR sequencing, CD4+ T cells and CD8+ T cells were sorted from peripheral blood as separate populations. To sequence the TCRbeta CDR3 region, genomic DNA was isolated from the sorted cells. The immunoSEQ Assay was used for sequencing of TCRbeta CDR3 regions. TCRdb stores this immuneACCESS table with in-frame sequences only. Part of the clones is absent; in the studies checked, under half of the shortfall reflects unresolved V genes, and no reason is known for the rest. For this sample there are about 71,000 clones; approximately 94% appear just once. The ten most abundant clones make up less than 20% of the sample.

This sample is part of a study of OX40 agonist ivuxolimab in advanced cancers. Study-wide context: Ivuxolimab was an agonistic, fully human IgG2 monoclonal antibody directed against OX40 (CD134), a costimulatory receptor. Intravenous ivuxolimab was administered to patients every 2 weeks at six dose levels: 0.01, 0.1, 0.3, 1.5, 3 and 10 mg/kg. Among the approximately 54 dose-escalation patients, 19 had hepatocellular carcinoma, about 15 melanoma, 9 renal cell carcinoma and 9 head and neck cancer. In the dose-escalation cohort, around four fifths of patients were male, and the mean age was roughly 56 years with a range of about 20 to 80. Patients were allowed to have had prior anti-PD-1, anti-PD-L1 or anti-CTLA-4 therapy, and 40% to 45% of the dose-escalation patients had been treated with checkpoint inhibitors. Partial responses occurred in three dose-escalation patients, of whom one had hepatocellular carcinoma and two had cutaneous melanoma. Peripheral TCRbeta sequencing aimed to test whether ivuxolimab altered TCR sequence diversity and caused clonal T-cell expansion. The paper covers the monotherapy dose-escalation part of the phase I ivuxolimab trial, which included N ≈ 57 patients.

Here is what the overall study found, with its caveats: In the 0.1-3.0 mg/kg groups, partial responders were among the patients with the lowest normalized peripheral clonal expansion, particularly in CD8+ T cells. At doses of 0.1 to 3.0 mg/kg, clonal expansion of both CD4+ and CD8+ blood T cells was observed from baseline to week 6. After ivuxolimab, CD8+ T cells had more expanded clones than CD4+ T cells on average. The antigen specificity of the clonally expanded peripheral T cells was not determined. Low levels of normalized T-cell clonal expansion were also seen in some patients who did not respond.

The junction carries 5 bases between V and J, which are trimmed by 3 bases and 0 bases respectively. Including cysteine and phenylalanine, the CDR3 has 13 amino acids. This entry keeps only the CDR3 DNA: 39 bases, framed from base 1. CDR1 and CDR2, per the germline V gene (reference sequence), are WNHNN and SYGVQD. The chain couples TRBV10-1 to TRBJ1-2, with the D gene not confidently named. The material sequenced was CD4+ or CD8+ T cells sorted from blood, taken in a trial of the OX40 agonist ivuxolimab. This receptor was obtained from an adult with an advanced solid tumor such as melanoma, head and neck, liver or kidney cancer. The nucleotide sequence is TGCGCCAGCAGTGAAGCGACTAACTATGGCTACACCTTC. Its translation is CASSEATNYGYTF.